This passage covers 11 T cell receptor beta chains from one sample sequenced in a study of T-cell reconstitution after alpha-beta-depleted transplantation in children. Unique molecular identifiers featured in how the TCRbeta library was prepared. TCRdb fed the PCR reads into MiXCR, producing one record per CDR3 protein. The repertoire holds about 610,000 distinct CDR3 sequences, roughly a tenth seen once, with less than 5% in the top ten. The sample here was PBMCs from the stem cell graft donor, taken from the stem cell graft. Every receptor here comes from a human donor who donated a stem cell graft to a child with acute myeloid leukemia.

This clonotype was picked up a small number of times. The chain links TRBV12-3 or TRBV12-4 to TRBJ2-1; 7 nucleotides align to TRBD2. The length of the CDR3 is 12 residues. The V segment lost 5 bases and the J segment 9 bases; nucleotides outside the gene matches: 4. The chain's CDR3 is CASSQLAGEQFF. The CDR3 nucleotides read TGTGCCAGCAGTCAATTAGCGGGTGAGCAGTTCTTC.

This clonotype was seen only a few times. The rearrangement uses TRBV2 and TRBJ2-7; D remains ambiguous. In germline, CDR1 is SNHLY, CDR2 FYNNEI. This CDR3 is 11 amino acids long. Trimming stripped 3 bases from V and 6 bases from J, with 6 bases between. CDR3: CASSDLSEQYF. In DNA, the CDR3 is TGTGCCAGCAGTGACTTATCCGAGCAGTACTTC.

V is TRBV20-1 and J is TRBJ2-2; 7 bases are a match to TRBD1. This CDR3 is 15 amino acids long. Germline V lookup: CDR1 DFQATT, CDR2 SNEGSKA (reference sequence). V dropped 6 bases and J dropped 5; count of bases not matched to a gene: 12. The CDR3 reads CSAYGTVTRTGELFF. DNA for the CDR3: TGCAGTGCCTACGGGACAGTAACACGGACCGGGGAGCTGTTTTTT.

The J gene is TRBJ2-7, the V gene TRBV6-5; maybe TRBD2 (6 bases). Trimming stripped 0 bases from V and 4 bases from J, with 13 bases between. CDR3 size: 15 residues. CDR1 is MNHEY, CDR2 SVGAGI, per germline. CDR3 sequence: CASSYSAFSGYEQYF. Here the CDR3 DNA reads TGTGCCAGCAGTTACTCTGCTTTCAGCGGGTACGAGCAGTACTTC.

The rearrangement links TRBV29-1 to TRBJ2-2, with 14 bases that match TRBD2. Germline assignment: CDR1 SQVTM and CDR2 ANQGSEA. The CDR3 extends over 15 amino acids. J gave up 3 bases and V 7 bases, and 4 bases lay outside the gene matches. The CDR3 is CSAEGLAGDTGELFF. The CDR3 DNA is TGCAGCGCAGAGGGACTAGCGGGAGACACCGGGGAGCTGTTTTTT.

This clonotype has at least ten counts. The gene calls are TRBV5-6 and TRBJ1-1; D is ambiguous. The CDR3 loop spans 14 amino acids. V lost 4 bases to trimming and J lost 4 bases, with 14 bases between them. Germline CDR1 and CDR2: SGHDT and YYEEEE. This CDR3 reads CASSNLRMGTEAFF. The CDR3 DNA is TGTGCCAGCAGCAACCTCCGGATGGGCACTGAAGCTTTCTTT.

This clonotype was counted a few times. This chain's CDR3 is CASSLVMGEVEQYF. The CDR3 DNA reads TGCGCCAGCAGCTTGGTTATGGGCGAGGTCGAGCAGTACTTC. V and J are TRBV5-1 and TRBJ2-7; D gene uncertain. CDR3 length: 14 amino acids. V dropped 0 bases and J dropped 6 bases, with 13 bases sitting between them. Germline V gene lookup returns CDR1 SGHRS and CDR2 YFSETQ. The variable domain in full, completed from reference TRBV5-1 and TRBJ2-7, reads KAGVTQTPRYLIKTRGQQVTLSCSPISGHRSVSWYQQTPGQGLQFLFEYFSETQRNKGNFPGRFSGRQFSNSRSEMNVSTLELGDSALYLCASSLVMGEVEQYFGPGTRLTVT.

The table lists this clonotype with a few counts. The chain links TRBV11-2 to TRBJ2-1; tentatively, D is TRBD2 (6 bases). The V end lost 2 bases, the J end lost 6 bases, and 26 bases lay between the germline ends. Per germline, CDR1 SGHAT and CDR2 FQNNGV. There are 19 residues in the CDR3. CDR3 DNA: TGTGCCAGCAGCTTATGGCCCCAAGTTAGCGGAGCTACAATCAATGAGCAGTTCTTC. Protein sequence: CASSLWPQVSGATINEQFF.

The chain carries TRBV2 and TRBJ2-2; possibly TRBD2 for D (6 bases). This CDR3 comprises 13 residues. Trimming left V 7 bases short and J 6 bases short, with 12 bases between. CDR1 is SNHLY, CDR2 FYNNEI, per germline. In DNA, the CDR3 is TGTGCCAGCATCGGGAGTGAATCCGGGGAGCTGTTTTTT. It is translated as CASIGSESGELFF.

Ten or more counts support this clonotype. The rearrangement uses TRBV5-1 and TRBJ1-2; D not resolved. Trimming cost V 4 bases and J 2 bases, with 9 bases left between them. The CDR3 runs 13 residues. The germline V gene encodes CDR1 SGHRS and CDR2 YFSETQ. The CDR3: CASSQAENYGYTF. The CDR3 coding sequence is TGCGCCAGCAGCCAGGCGGAGAACTATGGCTACACCTTC.

Many counts were recorded for this clonotype. The rearrangement links TRBV4-1 to TRBJ2-1; unclear D gene. The CDR3 contains 11 residues. Germline V gives CDR1 MGHRA, CDR2 YSYEKL. V dropped 0 bases and J dropped 10 bases, with 4 bases sitting between them. CDR3 sequence: CASSQEKEQFF. CDR3 in DNA: TGCGCCAGCAGCCAAGAAAAGGAGCAGTTCTTC.